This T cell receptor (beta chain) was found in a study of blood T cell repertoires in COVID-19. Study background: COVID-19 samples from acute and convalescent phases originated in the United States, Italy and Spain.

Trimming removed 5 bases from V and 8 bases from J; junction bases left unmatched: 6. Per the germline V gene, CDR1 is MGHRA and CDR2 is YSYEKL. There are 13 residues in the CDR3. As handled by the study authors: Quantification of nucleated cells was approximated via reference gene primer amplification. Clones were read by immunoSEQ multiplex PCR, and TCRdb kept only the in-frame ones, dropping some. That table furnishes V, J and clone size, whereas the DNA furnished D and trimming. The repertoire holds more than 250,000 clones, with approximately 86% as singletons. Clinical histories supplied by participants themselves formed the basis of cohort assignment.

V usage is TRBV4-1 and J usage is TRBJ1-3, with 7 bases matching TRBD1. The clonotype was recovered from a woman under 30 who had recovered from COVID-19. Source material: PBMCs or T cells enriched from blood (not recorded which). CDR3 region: CASSTLGQHTIYF. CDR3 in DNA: TGCGCCAGCAGCACACTGGGACAGCACACCATATATTTT.